These 8 T cell receptor beta chains were all obtained from the same sample, sequenced in a study of T cell responses to AZD1222 COVID-19 vaccine. Profiling relied on immunoSEQ multiplex PCR, and the TCRdb table lists in-frame clones only, not all of them. The table shows around 140,000 clones, with around 90% occurring only once. The source material was peripheral blood, sampled on day 0 of AZD1222 vaccination. The receptor set was obtained from an adult in good health.

The chain links TRBV30 to TRBJ1-1; a weak D match, TRBD1 (6 bases). V lost 3 bases, J lost 1 base, and 9 bases lay in between. Germline V gene data show CDR1 as GTSNPN and CDR2 as SVGIG (reference sequence). The CDR3 spans 13 residues. CDR3 loop: CAWSRTANTEAFF. In DNA, the CDR3 is TGTGCCTGGAGCAGGACAGCGAACACTGAAGCTTTCTTT.

This sequence joins TRBV28 and TRBJ2-1; the D gene is possibly TRBD2 (5 bases). In germline, CDR1 is MDHEN, CDR2 SYDVKM. The CDR3 loop spans 15 amino acids. V lost 4 bases, J lost 1 base, and 11 bases lay in between. The CDR3 nucleotides read TGTGCCAGCAGTTGGGAGCGGACTTCCTACAATGAGCAGTTCTTC. Translated: CASSWERTSYNEQFF.

The rearrangement joins TRBV30 to TRBJ2-7; D may match TRBD1 or TRBD2 (5 bases each). The CDR3 sequence is 10 residues long. The germline gives CDR1 GTSNPN, CDR2 SVGIG (reference sequence). The CDR3 bases are TGTGCGGCCGGGACGTACGAGCAGTACTTC. Translating gives CAAGTYEQYF. The complete variable domain, with remaining parts taken from reference TRBV30 and TRBJ2-7, reads SQTIHQWPATLVQPVGSPLSLECTVEGTSNPNLYWYRQAAGRGLQLLFYSVGIGQISSEVPQNLSASRPQDRQFILSSKKLLLSDSGFYLCAAGTYEQYFGPGTRLTVT.

V is TRBV6-5 and J is TRBJ2-1, with no clear D. V was clipped by 0 bases and J by 9 bases, with 15 bases between them. The CDR3 loop spans 15 amino acids. Germline CDR1 MNHEY, CDR2 SVGAGI. The CDR3 bases are TGTGCCAGCAGTTACTCGTCAGGTCCTGGGTCTGAGCAGTTCTTC. Its protein is CASSYSSGPGSEQFF.

This clone has more than one count but fewer than ten. The V and J genes are TRBV6-1 and TRBJ2-7; D possibly matches TRBD1 or TRBD2 (5 bases each). V was shortened by 0 bases and J by 2 bases, with 11 bases between the two germline ends. The CDR3 totals 15 residues. Germline V CDR1 and CDR2: MNHNS, SASEGT. DNA for the CDR3: TGTGCCAGCAGTGAAGCGGGCTCGGGACCCTACGAGCAGTACTTC. This translates into CASSEAGSGPYEQYF.

The genes are TRBV4-2 and TRBJ2-7; TRBD2 matches at 7 bases. Trimming took 1 base from V and 3 from J; bases not matched to a gene: 9. The V gene's germline CDR1 is LGHNA and CDR2 YNFKEQ. The length of the CDR3 is 16 residues. The CDR3 here is CASSQVGGAYNYEQYF. In nucleotides, the CDR3 is TGTGCCAGCAGCCAAGTGGGAGGGGCGTATAACTACGAGCAGTACTTC.

Concerning this clone itself: At one of its ends the junction is not consistent with the germline gene, which may arise from a read error. The chain joins TRBV2 to TRBJ2-7, with a possible D match to TRBD1 (8 bases). CDR3 length: 12 residues. Germline CDR1 reads SNHLY; CDR2 reads FYNNEI. The CDR3 protein is CASGQGGAPRNF. Written as DNA, the CDR3 is TGTGCCAGCGGACAGGGAGGGGCTCCCCGCAACTTC.

The chain combines TRBV5-5 with TRBJ1-6; no definite D call. V was shortened by 0 bases and J by 12 bases, with 13 bases between the two germline ends. CDR3 length: 14 amino acids. Germline lookup yields CDR1 SGHKS and CDR2 YYEKEE (reference sequence). CDR3 residues: CASSLATGSVPLHF. The CDR3 DNA reads TGTGCCAGCAGCTTGGCCACTGGTAGTGTACCCCTCCACTTT.